This TCR beta chain was documented in a study of CD8 T cells in ankylosing spondylitis (dated by TCRdb to 2016 to 2017). About the investigation overall: The study set out to find disease-linked TCR variants by profiling T cell receptor beta repertoires in ankylosing spondylitis patients and healthy donors. In total, the full study cohort was made up of about 110 healthy donors and more than 20 ankylosing spondylitis patients. Samples of peripheral blood were taken, and for ankylosing spondylitis patients, synovial fluid was collected as well.

This clonotype was recorded at least ten times. Its antigen has not been determined. Base qualities were left out, and no much larger clone turns up one base away. The research as a whole found: Blood from ankylosing spondylitis patients appeared to be characterized by a TCR beta motif composed of roughly 8 highly homologous amino acid variants. A CD8+ phenotype was shown by the disease-linked clones, which were found at relatively low frequencies in peripheral blood. Some of the motif variants had been reported before in the synovial fluid and blood of reactive arthritis patients, a finding that suggests common disease-initiation mechanisms. The disease-linked clones were reported to be significantly enriched in matched synovial fluid samples from ankylosing spondylitis patients.

CDR1 and CDR2 were assigned from the germline V gene as SGHDN and FVKESK. Counted from cysteine to phenylalanine, this CDR3 has 15 amino acids. Just the 45-base CDR3 DNA is kept, in frame starting at base 1. Trimming takes 1 base from V and 4 bases from J, and the germline ends sit 13 bases apart. Instrument on record: Illumina HiSeq 2500. TCR beta libraries were prepared by quantitative 5'-RACE with molecular barcodes. In the authors' own workflow: A new computational method, built on a probabilistic model of VDJ rearrangement, was used to identify disease-linked TCR variants. Using fastp trimming at Q25 and MiXCR clonotype assembly, TCRdb reanalyzed the public sequencing data and kept in-frame beta chains. Each record represents a unique CDR3 protein, reported with the most common genes and DNA among its rows. These V and J calls rely on TCRdb rather than the paper's analysis. A total of about 240,000 distinct CDR3 sequences appear in this sample, about 10% of them only once. Under 8% of the sample is held by the ten biggest clonotypes.

The sequencing sample was made of blood, either unsorted or a sorted T cell fraction (not recorded which). The sequence was collected from a male donor with ankylosing spondylitis or in good health (not recorded which). The rearranged chain carries TRBV14 and TRBJ1-1, with a weak D call of TRBD1 (5 bases match). The nucleotide sequence is TGTGCCAGCAGCCAAGCTCGGGGCATGGTCACTGAAGCTTTCTTT. Its protein product is CASSQARGMVTEAFF.